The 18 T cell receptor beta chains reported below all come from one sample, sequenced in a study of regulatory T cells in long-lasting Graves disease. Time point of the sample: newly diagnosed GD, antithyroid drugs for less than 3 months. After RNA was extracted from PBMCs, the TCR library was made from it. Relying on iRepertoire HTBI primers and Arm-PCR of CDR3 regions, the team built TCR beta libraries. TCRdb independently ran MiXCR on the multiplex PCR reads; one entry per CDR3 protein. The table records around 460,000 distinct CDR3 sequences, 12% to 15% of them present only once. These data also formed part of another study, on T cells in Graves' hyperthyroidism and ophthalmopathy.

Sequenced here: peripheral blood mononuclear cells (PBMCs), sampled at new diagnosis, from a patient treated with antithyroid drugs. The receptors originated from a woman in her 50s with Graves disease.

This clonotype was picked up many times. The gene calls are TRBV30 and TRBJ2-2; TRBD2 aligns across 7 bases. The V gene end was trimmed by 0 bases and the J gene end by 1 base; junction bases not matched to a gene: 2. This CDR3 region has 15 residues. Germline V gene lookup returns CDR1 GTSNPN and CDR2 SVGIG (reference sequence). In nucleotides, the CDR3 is TGTGCCTGGAGTGTACTAGCGAAGAACACCGGGGAGCTGTTTTTT. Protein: CAWSVLAKNTGELFF.

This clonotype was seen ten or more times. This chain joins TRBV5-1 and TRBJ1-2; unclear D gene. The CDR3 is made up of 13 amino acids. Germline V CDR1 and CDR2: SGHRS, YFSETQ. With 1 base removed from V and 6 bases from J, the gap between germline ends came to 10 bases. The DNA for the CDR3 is TGCGCCAGCAGCTTGCCACAGCCAAATGGCTACACCTTC. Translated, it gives CASSLPQPNGYTF.

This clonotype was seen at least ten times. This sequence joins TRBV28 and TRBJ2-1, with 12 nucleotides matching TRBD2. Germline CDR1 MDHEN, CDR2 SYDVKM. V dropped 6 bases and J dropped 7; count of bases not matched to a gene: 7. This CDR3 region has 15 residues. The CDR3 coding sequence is TGTGCCAGCAGCTTGACTAGCGGGAGTAAGAATGAGCAGTTCTTC. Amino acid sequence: CASSLTSGSKNEQFF.

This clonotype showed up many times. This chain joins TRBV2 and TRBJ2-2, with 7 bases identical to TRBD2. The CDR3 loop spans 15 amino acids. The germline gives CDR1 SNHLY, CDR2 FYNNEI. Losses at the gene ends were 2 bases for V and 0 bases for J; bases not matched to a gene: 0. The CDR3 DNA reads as TGTGCCAGCAGTGAACTAGCGGCGAACACCGGGGAGCTGTTTTTT. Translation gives CASSELAANTGELFF.

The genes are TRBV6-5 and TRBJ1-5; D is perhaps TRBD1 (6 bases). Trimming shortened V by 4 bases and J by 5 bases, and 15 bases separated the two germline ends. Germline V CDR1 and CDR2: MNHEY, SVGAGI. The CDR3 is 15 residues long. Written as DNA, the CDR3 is TGTGCCAGCAGTTCCTATGACAGGCGTCATCAGCCCCAGCATTTT. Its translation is CASSSYDRRHQPQHF.

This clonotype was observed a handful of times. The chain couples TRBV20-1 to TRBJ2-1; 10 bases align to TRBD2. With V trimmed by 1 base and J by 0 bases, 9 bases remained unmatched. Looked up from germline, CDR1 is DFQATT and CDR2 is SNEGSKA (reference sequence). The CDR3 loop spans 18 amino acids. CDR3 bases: TGCAGTGCTAGAGGCCTAGCGGGAGTGAAAGACTCCTACAATGAGCAGTTCTTC. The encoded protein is CSARGLAGVKDSYNEQFF.

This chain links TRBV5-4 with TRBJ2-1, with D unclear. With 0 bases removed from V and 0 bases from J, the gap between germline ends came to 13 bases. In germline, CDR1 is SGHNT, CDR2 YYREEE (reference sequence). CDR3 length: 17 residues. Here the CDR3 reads CASSLGSPQSSYNEQFF. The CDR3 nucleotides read TGTGCCAGCAGCTTGGGGTCACCCCAGAGCTCCTACAATGAGCAGTTCTTC.

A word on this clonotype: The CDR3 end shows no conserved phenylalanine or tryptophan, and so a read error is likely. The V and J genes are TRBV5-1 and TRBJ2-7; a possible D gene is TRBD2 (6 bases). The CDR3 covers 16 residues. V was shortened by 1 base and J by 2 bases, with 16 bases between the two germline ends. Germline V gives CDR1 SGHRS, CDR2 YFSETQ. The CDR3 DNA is TGCGCCAGCAGCTTGTTTGTGCGGGACGGAGCCTACGAGCAGTACTGC. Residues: CASSLFVRDGAYEQYC.

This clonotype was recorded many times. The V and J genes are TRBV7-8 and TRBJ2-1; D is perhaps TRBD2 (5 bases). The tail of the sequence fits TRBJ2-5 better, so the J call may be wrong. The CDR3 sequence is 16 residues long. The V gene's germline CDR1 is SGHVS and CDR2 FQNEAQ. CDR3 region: CASSLGITTGQETQYF. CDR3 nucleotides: TGTGCCAGCAGCTTAGGAATTACTACGGGACAAGAGACCCAGTACTTC.

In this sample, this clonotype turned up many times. The CDR3 nucleotides read TGTGCCAGCAGGGAGACTAGCGGAGGGGAGACCCAGTACTTC. This sequence encodes CASRETSGGETQYF. This rearrangement joins TRBV2 to TRBJ2-5; TRBD2 agrees at 9 bases. CDR1 SNHLY and CDR2 FYNNEI come from the germline V gene. The V segment lost 6 bases and the J segment 5 bases; nucleotides outside the gene matches: 7. The CDR3 extends over 14 amino acids.

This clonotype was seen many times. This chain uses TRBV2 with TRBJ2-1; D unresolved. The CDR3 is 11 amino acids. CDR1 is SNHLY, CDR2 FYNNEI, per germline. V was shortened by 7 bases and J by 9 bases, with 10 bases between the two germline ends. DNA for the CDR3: TGTGCCAGCACCTCAGTTCCTGAGCAGTTCTTC. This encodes CASTSVPEQFF.

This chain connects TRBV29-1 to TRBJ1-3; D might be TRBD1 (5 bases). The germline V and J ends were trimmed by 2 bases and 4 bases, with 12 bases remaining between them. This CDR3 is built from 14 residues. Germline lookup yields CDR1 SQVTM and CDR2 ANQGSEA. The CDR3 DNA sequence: TGCAGCGTTGAACGGCAGGGAGGAGGAAACACCATATATTTT. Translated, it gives CSVERQGGGNTIYF. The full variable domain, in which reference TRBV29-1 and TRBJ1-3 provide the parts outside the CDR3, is SAVISQKPSRDICQRGTSLTIQCQVDSQVTMMFWYRQQPGQSLTLIATANQGSEATYESGFVIDKFPISRPNLTFSTLTVSNMSPEDSSIYLCSVERQGGGNTIYFGEGSWLTVV.

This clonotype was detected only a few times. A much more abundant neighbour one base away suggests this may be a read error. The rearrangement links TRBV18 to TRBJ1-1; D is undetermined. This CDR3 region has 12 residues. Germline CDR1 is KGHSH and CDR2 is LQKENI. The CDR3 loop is CASSPRNTEASF. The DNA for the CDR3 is TGTGCCAGCTCACCCCGGAACACGGAAGCTTCCTTT.

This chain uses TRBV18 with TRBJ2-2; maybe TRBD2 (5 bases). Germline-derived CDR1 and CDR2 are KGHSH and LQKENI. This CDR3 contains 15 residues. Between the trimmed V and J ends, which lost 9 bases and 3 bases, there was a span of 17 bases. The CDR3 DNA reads TGTGCCAGTATCACCACGAGCGGATACACCGGGGAGCTGTTTTTT. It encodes CASITTSGYTGELFF.

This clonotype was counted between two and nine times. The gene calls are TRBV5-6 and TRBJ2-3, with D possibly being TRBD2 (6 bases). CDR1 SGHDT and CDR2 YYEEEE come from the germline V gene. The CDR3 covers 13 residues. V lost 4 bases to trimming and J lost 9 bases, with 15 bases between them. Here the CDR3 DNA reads TGTGCCAGCAGCGGGGGGACTGCCATCACGCAGTATTTT. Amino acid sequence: CASSGGTAITQYF.

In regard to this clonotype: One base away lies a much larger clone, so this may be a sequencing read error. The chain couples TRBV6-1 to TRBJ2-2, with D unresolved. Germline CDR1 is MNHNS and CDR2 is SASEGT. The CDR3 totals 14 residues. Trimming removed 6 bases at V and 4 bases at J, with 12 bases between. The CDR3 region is CASSLQSTTGELFF. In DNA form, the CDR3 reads TGTGCCAGCAGCTTACAGTCGACCACCGGGGAGCTGTTTTTT.

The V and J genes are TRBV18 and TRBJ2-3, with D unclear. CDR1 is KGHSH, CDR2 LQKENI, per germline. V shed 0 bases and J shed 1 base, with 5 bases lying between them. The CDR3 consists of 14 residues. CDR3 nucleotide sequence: TGTGCCAGCTCACCACCTTCGGGCACAGATACGCAGTATTTT. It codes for CASSPPSGTDTQYF.

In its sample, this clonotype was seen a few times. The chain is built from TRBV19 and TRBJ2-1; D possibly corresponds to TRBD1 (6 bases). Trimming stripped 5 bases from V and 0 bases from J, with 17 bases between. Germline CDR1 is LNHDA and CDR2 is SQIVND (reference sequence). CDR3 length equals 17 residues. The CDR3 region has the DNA TGTGCCAGTAGTCGAACACAGGGTTATGGCTCCTACAATGAGCAGTTCTTC. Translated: CASSRTQGYGSYNEQFF.